Given below is one T cell receptor beta chain in context. These data originate in a study of blood T cell repertoires in COVID-19. Study-wide background: Both acute and convalescent COVID-19 samples were obtained from the United States, Italy and Spain.

In the authors' workflow: Nucleated cell number was recorded as an estimate derived from reference gene primer amplification. Generated by immunoSEQ multiplex PCR, the TCRdb table keeps only in-frame clones and is missing some. That table is the source of V, J and clone size, and D and trimming were worked out from the DNA. The sample shows under 35,000 clones, approximately 91% of them seen only once. CDR1 and CDR2 (germline): LNHDA, SQIVND (reference sequence). The CDR3 runs to 20 residues. V lost 4 bases and J 1 base, leaving 26 bases between the germline ends. The specimen was peripheral blood. The rearrangement joins TRBV19 to TRBJ1-3, with D maybe TRBD1 (6 bases). The clonotype comes from a human donor in a cohort sampled during active COVID-19. The CDR3 is CASSTGGLGTPAWSGNTIYF. The CDR3 region has the DNA TGTGCCAGTAGTACCGGGGGGCTTGGGACGCCGGCCTGGTCTGGAAACACCATATATTTT.